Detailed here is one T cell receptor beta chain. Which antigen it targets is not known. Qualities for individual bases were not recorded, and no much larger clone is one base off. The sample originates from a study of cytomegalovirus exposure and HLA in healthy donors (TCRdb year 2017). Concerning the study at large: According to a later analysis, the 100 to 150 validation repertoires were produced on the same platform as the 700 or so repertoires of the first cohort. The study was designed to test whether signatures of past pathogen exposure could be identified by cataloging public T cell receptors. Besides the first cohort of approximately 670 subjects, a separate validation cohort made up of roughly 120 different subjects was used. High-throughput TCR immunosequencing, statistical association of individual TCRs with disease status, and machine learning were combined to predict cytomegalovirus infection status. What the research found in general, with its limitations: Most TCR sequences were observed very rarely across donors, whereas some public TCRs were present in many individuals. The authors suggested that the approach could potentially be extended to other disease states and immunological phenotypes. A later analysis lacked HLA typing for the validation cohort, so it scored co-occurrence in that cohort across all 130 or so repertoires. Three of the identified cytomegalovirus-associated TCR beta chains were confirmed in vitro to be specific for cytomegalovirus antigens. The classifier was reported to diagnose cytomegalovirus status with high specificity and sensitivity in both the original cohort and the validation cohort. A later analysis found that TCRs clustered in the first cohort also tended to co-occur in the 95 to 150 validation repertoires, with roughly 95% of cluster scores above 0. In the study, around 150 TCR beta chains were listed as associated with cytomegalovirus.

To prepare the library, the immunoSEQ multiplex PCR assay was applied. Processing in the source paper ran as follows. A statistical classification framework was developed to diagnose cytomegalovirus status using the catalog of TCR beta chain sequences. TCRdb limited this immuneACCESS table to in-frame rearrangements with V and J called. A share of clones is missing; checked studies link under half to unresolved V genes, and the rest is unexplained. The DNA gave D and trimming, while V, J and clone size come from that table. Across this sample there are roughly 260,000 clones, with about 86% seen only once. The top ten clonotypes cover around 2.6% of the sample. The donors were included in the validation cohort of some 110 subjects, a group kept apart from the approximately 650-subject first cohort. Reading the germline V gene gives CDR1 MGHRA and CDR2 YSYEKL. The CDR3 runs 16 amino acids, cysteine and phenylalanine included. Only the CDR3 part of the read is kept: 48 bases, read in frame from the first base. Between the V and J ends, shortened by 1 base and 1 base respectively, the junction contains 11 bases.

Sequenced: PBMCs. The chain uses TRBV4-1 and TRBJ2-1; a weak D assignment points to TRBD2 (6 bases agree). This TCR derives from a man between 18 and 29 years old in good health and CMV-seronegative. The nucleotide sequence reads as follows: TGCGCCAGCAGCCAAGGGCGGGGTTCATCCTACAATGAGCAGTTCTTC. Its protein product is CASSQGRGSSYNEQFF.